The T cell receptor (beta chain) under discussion was sequenced for a study of T cells after yellow fever vaccination. As regards this clonotype: What it binds is not known.

The CDR3 has 17 amino acids. CDR1 MGHRA and CDR2 YSYEKL come from the germline V gene. V lost 2 bases and J 5 bases, leaving 18 bases between the germline ends. TCRdb called the 5' RACE reads again in MiXCR, with one record for every CDR3 protein. The data contain more than 450,000 distinct CDR3 sequences, just over 20% of them singletons. Findings of the study overall: There was a possibility that FACS-sorted repertoires contained abundant clonotypes contaminating from the bulk population.

Specimen: PBMCs, collected about 20 days after the first yellow fever vaccination. This sequence joins TRBV4-1 and TRBJ1-4, with TRBD1 as a possible D gene (5 bases). This receptor was identified in a man in his late teens or twenties who received the YFV17D yellow fever vaccine. In DNA, the CDR3 is TGCGCCAGCAGCCAATCCTTAATACGGGGGTCAAATGAAAAACTGTTTTTT. It specifies CASSQSLIRGSNEKLFF.